This entry describes one T cell receptor beta chain. This clone was observed a handful of times. Its target antigen remains unknown. No quality values exist for individual bases; no much larger clone is one base distant. This sample is drawn from a study of cytomegalovirus exposure and HLA in healthy donors (dated by TCRdb to 2016 to 2017). Describing the broader study: An earlier analysis of 587 of the donors reported 276 Gb of sequence data and 95 million to 140 million unique TCR beta sequences obtained from around 180 million T cells. Genome-wide SNP genotypes for about 65% of the roughly 670 donors were used in a later genetic analysis, which treated that subset as a discovery cohort. All discovery cohort repertoires had been generated using a single sequencing platform. Typing coverage differed by locus: A, B, C, DRB1 and DQB1 were typed in roughly 620-640 donors, DQA1 in roughly 510, DPA1 in some 570, and DPB1 in around 440. To decide whether each TCR beta V gene segment behaved as functional or pseudogenic, an earlier analysis of approximately 590 of the donors relied on high-throughput TCR beta sequencing. Besides the first cohort of roughly 660 subjects, a separate validation cohort made up of 120 different subjects was used. The study aimed to test whether cataloging public T cell receptors could reveal signatures of past pathogen exposure. Alongside the repertoire data, information on donor age, sex, ethnicity and CMV serostatus was compiled. High-throughput TCR immunosequencing, statistical association of individual TCRs with disease status, and machine learning were combined to predict cytomegalovirus infection status. Using immunosequencing, the study profiled T cell repertoires from 640 or so subjects and related those repertoires to cytomegalovirus serostatus. Among the 398 genotyped donors, under 90% belonged to the genetic ancestry cluster associated with self-reported Caucasian donors. Among some 410 genotyped donors of the cohort, an average of around 250,000 unique TCR beta nucleotide sequences was sequenced per donor, of which roughly 17% were non-productive. An early release that covered approximately 600 HLA-typed donors contained about 300 gigabases of sequencing data and 70 million to 100 million unique TCR sequences. Roughly five DR-DQ haplotypes were handled as single units for association and clustering because linkage in the cohort was strong. HLA typing covered class I and class II loci at four-digit resolution. A later analysis re-analyzed previously published TCR beta repertoires from roughly 690 donors and added high-resolution HLA genotyping to study TCR occurrence patterns. Rather than drawing on any new phenotypic data, the later analysis identified candidate immune exposures from TCR beta sequences and the way those sequences occurred across donors.

The cohort comprised 666 healthy bone marrow donors. Cohort members were all nominally healthy when sampled, although unrecorded immune exposures were likely present. The donor was CMV seronegative and was included in the group of a few hundred seronegative cohort members. Every donor gave a peripheral blood sample, and the peripheral blood mononuclear cells from that sample were used for TCR beta sequencing. The Qiagen DNeasy Blood Extraction Kit was used to extract genomic DNA from the blood cell samples. Library construction relied on the immunoSEQ multiplex PCR assay. For the multiplex PCR, a mixture combining 60 forward primers for TCR Vbeta segments and 13 reverse primers for TCR Jbeta segments was used. The CDR3 region of rearranged TCR beta genes was amplified from genomic DNA by a multiplex PCR assay. Amplified TCR beta libraries were sequenced as 87-base-pair reads on the Illumina HiSeq System. Regarding the original processing steps: Across the roughly 640 repertoires, a later analysis counted about 81 million unique TCR beta chains, roughly 11 million of which were shared by at least two donors. To remove PCR and sequencing errors, raw reads were error-corrected and collapsed into unique sequences using a nearest-neighbor algorithm that merged closely related sequences. CDR3 sequences were aligned to IMGT reference sequences to assign V, D and J gene segments. For a sequence to be retained, a match of at least six nucleotides was required to both a V gene segment and a J gene segment. Rearrangements were called productive when the CDR3 lacked stop codons and stayed in frame with V and J; all others were non-productive. Following IMGT convention, CDR3 was defined as the stretch from the second conserved V-encoded cysteine to the conserved J-encoded phenylalanine. The earlier analysis of 450 to 750 of the donors excluded any sequence lacking an unambiguous match to a single V gene segment. In an earlier analysis of approximately 550 of the donors, V segments were called functional above 56.7% productive rearrangements and were called segregating when the between-donor standard deviation exceeded 5%. A statistical classification framework was built for diagnosing cytomegalovirus status from the catalog of TCR beta chain sequences. V and J gene assignment, in a later analysis, came from comparing TCR nucleotide sequences with IMGT/GENE-DB human TR gene sequences. Using the TCRdist pipeline, a later analysis assigned CDR3 sequences along with most-parsimonious VDJ recombination scenarios. In a later analysis, each TCR beta chain was defined by its CDR3 amino acid sequence together with its V-gene family, and reads without a unique V-gene family were excluded. To address suspected cross-contamination and a sequencing artifact, a later analysis removed around 590 highly shared, low-generation-probability nucleotide sequences. A later analysis calculated a clonal expansion index for each public chain from normalized within-repertoire ranks of inferred template counts. In a later analysis, generation probabilities were computed with a VDJ recombination model fitted to out-of-frame rearrangements, and the resulting probabilities were checked against IGoR. In a later analysis, TCR-TCR, TCR-HLA and TCR-CMV co-occurrence was scored with hypergeometric tests, and a repertoire-size bias correction was applied to TCR pairs. False discovery rates were estimated in a later analysis by permuting HLA or CMV assignments 20 times. In a later analysis, co-occurring TCRs were grouped using DBSCAN, with TCRdist sequence similarity added in when clustering inside HLA-allele-positive subsets. For co-occurrence clustering, repertoires with fewer than 30,000 or more than 120,000 public chains were excluded, along with roughly five repertoires with anomalous nucleotide sharing. What TCRdb holds here is the immuneACCESS table cut down to in-frame rearrangements. Part of the clones is not present; checked against another copy, under half of the missing clones reflect an unresolved V gene, and the others are unexplained. That table gives V, J and clone size, and the DNA gave D and trimming. Present in this sample are around 170,000 clones, roughly 79% of which were seen just once. The biggest ten clones account for around 1.5% of the sample.

Broad study findings and their caveats: A cluster of highly shared sequence variants was judged likely to be a technical artifact of the sequencing pipeline. Several of the top co-occurrence clusters appeared to be linked to parvovirus B19, influenza, CMV and Epstein-Barr virus, according to a later analysis. Some IMGT-functional V segments, including TRBV6-2 and TRBV6-3, could not be told apart with the 87-base-pair reads, so those segments were excluded. In a later analysis, HLA-associated TCR beta chains were found to be more clonally expanded and to have lower generation probabilities than equally common non-associated chains. The authors suggested that the approach could potentially be generalized to other disease states and immunological phenotypes. A later analysis found that TCR association rates varied across HLA loci, with DRB1 alleles showing the most associated TCRs and HLA-C alleles the fewest. This cohort had only TCR beta chains sequenced, and the lack of alpha or paired-chain data limited which features could be detected. In an earlier analysis of around 600 of the donors, most TCR beta V segments appeared in productive rearrangements about 90% or about 30% of the time, broadly matching IMGT annotations. Sequencing depth was assumed to be roughly uniform across donors in the presence/absence analyses, though that assumption may not hold. Because counts were too low, some 17 rarely observed V segments, including chromosome 9 orphons, were excluded from the earlier analysis of 587 of the donors. According to a later genetic analysis, donors in an Asian-associated ancestry cluster had fewer N-insertions in productive TCRs than the approximately 630-donor mean. Specific HLA alleles were associated with 15,000 to 20,000 TCR beta sequences at a false discovery rate of 0.05 in a later analysis. When HLA alleles, especially DR and DQ, strongly co-occurred, TCR associations were difficult to assign to individual alleles. Immune exposure information for the cohort was limited to CMV serostatus. A later genetic analysis associated a missense DCLRE1C variant with V-gene and J-gene trimming of TCR beta chains, and an independent cohort replicated the association. Because HLA typing was unavailable for some donors at each locus, only the typed subset was used in association tests. In vitro tests confirmed that a few of the cytomegalovirus-associated TCR beta chains recognize cytomegalovirus antigens. Most TCR sequences were observed very rarely across donors, whereas some public TCRs were present in many individuals. The classifier was reported to diagnose cytomegalovirus status with high specificity and sensitivity in both the original cohort and the validation cohort. Most CMV-associated TCR beta chains appeared to be HLA-restricted in a later analysis, and the HLA associations seemed to be driven largely by CMV exposure. A further reported finding was that TCR beta sequences accurately predicted the HLA-A and HLA-B alleles for most subjects in the first cohort. Correlated functional status among segregating V segments might reflect linkage disequilibrium, but an unknown experimental factor could not be ruled out. In the study, approximately 160 TCR beta chains were listed as associated with cytomegalovirus.

The CDR3 runs 16 amino acids, cysteine and phenylalanine included. Left in the record is the CDR3 DNA by itself, 48 bases read in frame from the first base. V drops 2 bases and J drops 0 bases, leaving 14 bases in between. Per the germline V gene, SGHDT is the CDR1 and YYEEEE is the CDR2. The receptor was derived from a man in his forties in good health and CMV-seronegative. The V and J genes are TRBV5-6 and TRBJ1-1; 6 matching bases give a weak D call of TRBD1. The sequencing input was PBMCs. At the DNA level, the sequence is TGTGCCAGCAGCTTCTTAGGGGGAGGGTTGAACACTGAAGCTTTCTTT. It is translated as CASSFLGGGLNTEAFF.